These T cell receptor beta chains were read from a single sample in a study of beta chain features in type 1 diabetes. TCRdb keeps only in-frame clones here, not all; method: immunoSEQ multiplex PCR. In the table there are about 700,000 clones, 13% of which are singletons. Sequencing was carried out using naive CD4+ T cells from blood. Every receptor here comes from a man between 18 and 29 years old with type 1 diabetes. Both conserved end residues are part of each CDR3.

V | CDR3
TRBV19 | CASSIKGLGELFF
TRBV12-5 | CASGQGQGLTNYGYTF
TRBV5-1 | CASSLVGSNTEAFF
TRBV7-2 | CASSLDRVYEQYF
TRBV5-1 | CASSDGPHTDTQYF
TRBV28 | CASRTAGTVYWYF
TRBV13 | CASSGQANTEAFF
TRBV5-1 | CASSLGHYGYTF
TRBV19 | CASSIDEGLGNQPQHF
TRBV18 | CASSPPGVSSYNEQFF
TRBV19 | CATSSDWRGGTDTQYF
TRBV28 | CASSPTGQGTGANVLTF
TRBV9 | CASSADRYEQYF
TRBV18 | CASSLTSSYNEQFF
TRBV10-2 | CASSELDRETQYF
TRBV7-2 | CASSVRDRRNEQFF